A single sample is the source of the 2 T cell receptor beta chains below, sequenced in a study of shared clonotypes between healthy human individuals. Only CD45RO-negative cells positively selected for CCR7 counted as naive CD8 cells, so terminally differentiated effector memory CD45RA+ cells were excluded. Profiled with immunoSEQ multiplex PCR; TCRdb holds only in-frame clones, not every one. The repertoire includes about 2 million clones, approximately 94% of them detected once, and around 1% sits in the top ten. The material sequenced was naive CD8+ T cells sorted from blood. The source of these receptors is a young man in good health.

CDR3 in amino acids: CASSFGRLAGYYEQYF. CDR3 DNA sequence: TGTGCCAGCAGCTTTGGTAGACTAGCGGGATACTACGAGCAGTACTTC. The chain combines TRBV12-1 with TRBJ2-7; whether TRBD2, the table's D call, matches the DNA was not checked. TRBV12-1 is a pseudogene locus. The CDR3 is 16 residues long.

The chain combines TRBV27 with TRBJ2-7; maybe TRBD2 (5 bases). The germline CDR1 and CDR2 sequences are MNHEY and SMNVEV (reference sequence). The CDR3 is made up of 14 amino acids. Trimming shortened V by 5 bases and J by 2 bases, and 13 bases separated the two germline ends. CDR3 nucleotide sequence: TGTGCCAGCAGTCCCCGGCAGACTACCTACGAGCAGTACTTC. It is translated as CASSPRQTTYEQYF.